This record looks at one T cell receptor (beta chain) sequence and its context. Antigen: not known. The data originate from a study of beta chain features in type 1 diabetes. The sequenced template was cDNA made from the entire isolated RNA. Regulatory, naive and central memory T cell samples averaged approximately 3.5 million reads. Repertoires were generated with immunoSEQ multiplex PCR, while TCRdb's copy carries only in-frame clones and drops some. The table lists some 360,000 clones, about 20% of them singletons. Whole-study findings and limits: Moderate yet significant TCRB CDR3 shortening was seen in Type 1 diabetes patients in all four CD4+ subsets.

The CDR3 totals 16 residues. V gave up 4 bases and J gave up 0 bases; unmatched junction bases: 2. Germline V gene data show CDR1 as SNHLY and CDR2 as FYNNEI. This receptor was taken from a woman under 30 in good health. Sequenced sample: naive CD4+ T cells from blood. The rearrangement joins TRBV2 to TRBJ2-1, with 11 nucleotides matching TRBD2. The CDR3 DNA follows: TGTGCCAGCAGTGGGGGACTAGCGGCCTCCTACAATGAGCAGTTCTTC. Translated: CASSGGLAASYNEQFF.